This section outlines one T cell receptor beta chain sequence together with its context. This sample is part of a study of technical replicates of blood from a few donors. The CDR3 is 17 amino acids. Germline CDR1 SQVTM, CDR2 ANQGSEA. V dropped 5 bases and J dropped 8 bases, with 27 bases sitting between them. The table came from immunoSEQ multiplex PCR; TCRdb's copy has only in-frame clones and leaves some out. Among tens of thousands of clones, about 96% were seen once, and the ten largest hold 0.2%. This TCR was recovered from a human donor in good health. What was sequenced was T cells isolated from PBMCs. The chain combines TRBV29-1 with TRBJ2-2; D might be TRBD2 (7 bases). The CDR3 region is CSVLSGGASFMTGELFF. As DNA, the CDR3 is TGCAGCGTTCTTTCGGGGGGCGCAAGTTTCATGACGGGGGAGCTGTTTTTT.